The rows below give T cell receptor beta chains drawn from one sample of a study of OX40 agonist ivuxolimab in advanced cancers. TCRdb's copy holds only in-frame clones and misses some; the assay was immunoSEQ multiplex PCR. The sample comprises some 35,000 clones, about 80% of which are singletons, and about 12% rests with the top ten. This sample comprised CD4+ or CD8+ T cells sorted from blood, obtained in a trial of the OX40 agonist ivuxolimab. The source of these receptors is an adult with an advanced solid tumor such as melanoma, head and neck, liver or kidney cancer. Both conserved end residues are part of each CDR3. A D gene is named only where the DNA matches it firmly. Size tells how often a clone was seen (once, few, many) or the class of an expanded clone, and some rows leave it out.

j_gene,abundance,v_gene,d_gene,CDR3nt,CDR3aa
TRBJ2-3,.,TRBV30,.,TGTGCCTGGAGCGATACCTCCCGCACAGATACGCAGTATTTT,CAWSDTSRTDTQYF
TRBJ2-3,.,TRBV9,TRBD1,TGTGCCAGCAGCGTAGTAGGGACAGGGGGGAGAGATACGCAGTATTTT,CASSVVGTGGRDTQYF
TRBJ2-1,.,TRBV19,TRBD1,TGTGCCAGTAGTGGCCGGGACAGGTTTATTCAGTTCTTC,CASSGRDRFIQFF
TRBJ2-1,.,TRBV29-1,.,TGCAGCGTTGATCATGGGCCTAGCGCCCACTACAATGAGCAGTTCTTC,CSVDHGPSAHYNEQFF
TRBJ2-5,once,TRBV7-6,.,TGTGCCAGCAGCTTTGCAGAGACCCAGTACTTC,CASSFAETQYF
TRBJ2-3,.,TRBV28,.,TGTGCCAGCATGCTGGGCCTGCGAGATACGCAGTATTTT,CASMLGLRDTQYF
TRBJ1-1,once,TRBV18,.,TGTGCCAGCTCCTCCCTGGTGGGGGAAGGGGCGACTGAAGCTTTCTTT,CASSSLVGEGATEAFF
TRBJ2-3,.,TRBV7-9,TRBD2,TGTGCCAGCAGCTTAGGCGCGGGAGGAGGCACAGATACGCAGTATTTT,CASSLGAGGGTDTQYF
TRBJ1-3,.,TRBV19,.,TGTGCCAGTAGTATTCCGGGCAGGCCTGCTTCTGGAAACACCATATATTTT,CASSIPGRPASGNTIYF
TRBJ1-4,.,TRBV9,.,TGTGCCAGCAGCCCCCGAGGGAGGGAGCGGAATGAAAAACTGTTTTTT,CASSPRGRERNEKLFF
TRBJ2-1,.,TRBV28,.,TGTGCCAGCAGTTTATCCGGGCGGGGTGGGTTCTTC,CASSLSGRGGFF
TRBJ2-2,.,TRBV6-5,TRBD2,TGTGCCAGCACCTTAGGGAGGGATATCACCGGGGAGCTGTTTTTT,CASTLGRDITGELFF
TRBJ1-2,.,TRBV20-1,.,TGCAGTGCTAGGTACAGCTATGGCTACACCTTC,CSARYSYGYTF
TRBJ1-1,.,TRBV29-1,.,TGCAGCGTTGAGCCCCTGGGGGACACTGAAGCTTTCTTT,CSVEPLGDTEAFF
TRBJ2-5,few,TRBV7-9,TRBD2,TGTGCCAGCAGCATCGGACTAGCGGGAGGTGGAGCTGAGACCCAGTACTTC,CASSIGLAGGGAETQYF
TRBJ1-2,.,TRBV7-9,TRBD1,TGTGCCAGCAGCGCCGGACAGGGGGCGTACTATGGCTACACCTTC,CASSAGQGAYYGYTF
TRBJ1-2,.,TRBV6-1,TRBD1,TGTGCCAGCAGTGAAAGACAGGGAATCAGCTATGGCTACACCTTC,CASSERQGISYGYTF
TRBJ2-7,.,TRBV15,.,TGTGCCACCAGCAGCCTCCGCTGGGGTGGCGAGCAGTACTTC,CATSSLRWGGEQYF
TRBJ1-2,.,TRBV6-5,.,TGTGCCAGCAGGCCCGGGGGGGACTATGGCTACACCTTC,CASRPGGDYGYTF
TRBJ2-3,.,TRBV28,.,TGTGCCAGCAGTACCCCCCTGGCAGGACGTTTCCTCATCGGGACCACAGATACGCAGTATTTT,CASSTPLAGRFLIGTTDTQYF
TRBJ1-1,.,TRBV5-1,.,TGCGCCAGCGGGGGAGCGAACACTGAAGCTTTCTTT,CASGGANTEAFF
TRBJ2-5,.,TRBV5-1,.,TGCGCCAGCAGCTTGGCCGCTTACCCGGGGGAGACCCAGTACTTC,CASSLAAYPGETQYF
TRBJ2-6,few,TRBV7-9,TRBD2,TGTGCCAGCAGCTCGGGGGGGCCTGGGGCCAACGTCCTGACTTTC,CASSSGGPGANVLTF